The TCR beta chain under discussion was sequenced for a study of OX40 agonist ivuxolimab in advanced cancers. Overall study context: Those treated in dose escalation had hepatocellular carcinoma, melanoma, renal cell cancer or head and neck cancer. One hepatocellular carcinoma and a couple of cutaneous melanoma patients partially responded. Regarding the study as a whole: Dose levels from 0.1 to 3.0 mg/kg saw CD4+ and CD8+ blood T cells expand clonally by week 6.

Sequenced by immunoSEQ multiplex PCR; TCRdb stores in-frame clones only, minus some. Among more than 10,000 clones listed, roughly 75% were seen once. This clone was counted a single time. Its antigen is not identified. This TCR was sampled from an adult with an advanced solid tumor such as melanoma, head and neck, liver or kidney cancer. Sequenced here: CD4+ or CD8+ T cells sorted from blood, sampled in a trial of the OX40 agonist ivuxolimab.

The chain's CDR3 is CASSPGTSGRSEQYF. The CDR3, as DNA: TGTGCCAGCAGTCCCGGGACTAGCGGGAGGAGCGAGCAGTACTTC. This rearrangement joins TRBV27 to TRBJ2-7, with 15 positions matching TRBD2. The junction had 5 bases not matched to a gene; V was cut back by 5 bases and J by 6 bases. The germline gives CDR1 MNHEY, CDR2 SMNVEV (reference sequence). This CDR3 comprises 15 residues.